One sample yielded the 28 T cell receptor beta chains listed below, sequenced in a study of blood T cell repertoires in COVID-19. TCRdb keeps only in-frame clones here, not all; method: immunoSEQ multiplex PCR. The profile shows approximately 350,000 clones, around 91% of them singletons. The source material was peripheral blood. The source of these receptors is a woman in her late teens or twenties who had recovered from COVID-19.

This chain uses TRBV5-1 with TRBJ1-2, with D hard to call. In germline, CDR1 is SGHRS, CDR2 YFSETQ. The CDR3 length is 13 residues. The V end was cut by 0 bases, the J end by 3 bases, with 6 bases between. The CDR3 spells CASSLDDYYGYTF. DNA for the CDR3: TGCGCCAGCAGCTTGGACGACTACTATGGCTACACCTTC.

This clone is a singleton in its sample. This chain joins TRBV6-5 and TRBJ2-7, with 7 bases that match TRBD2. Unmatched junction bases numbered 5, after V lost 6 bases and J lost 0 bases. CDR1 and CDR2 from the germline V gene are MNHEY and SVGAGI. This CDR3 has 14 amino acids. The CDR3 region has the DNA TGTGCCAGCAGAGCGGGACGCAACTCCTACGAGCAGTACGTC. As protein: CASRAGRNSYEQYV.

V gene TRBV18 combines with J gene TRBJ2-2; D uncertain. The CDR3 loop spans 15 amino acids. Trimming removed 3 bases from V and 7 bases from J, with 15 bases in between. Germline CDR1 and CDR2: KGHSH and LQKENI. CDR3 protein: CASSPTYVENGELFF. The CDR3 DNA sequence: TGTGCCAGCTCACCGACATATGTTGAGAACGGGGAGCTGTTTTTT.

The CDR3 region has the DNA TGTGCCAGCAGCTTCGGGGGCACAGATACGCAGTATTTT. Translating it yields CASSFGGTDTQYF. This chain uses TRBV7-2 with TRBJ2-3; D perhaps matches TRBD2 (5 bases). Looked up from germline, CDR1 is SGHTA and CDR2 is FQGNSA. V lost 3 bases, J lost 1 base, and 5 bases lay in between. This CDR3 region has 13 residues.

The V and J genes are TRBV12-3 or TRBV12-4 and TRBJ1-1, with D unclear. CDR3 size: 13 residues. V was pared by 5 bases and J by 6 bases, with 13 bases between. The CDR3 loop is CASSIFRGAEAFF. For the CDR3, the DNA is TGTGCCAGCAGTATCTTCCGAGGCGCTGAAGCTTTCTTT.

This chain uses TRBV7-2 with TRBJ2-1; TRBD2 might be the D (6 bases). CDR1 and CDR2 from the germline V gene are SGHTA and FQGNSA. The germline V and J ends were trimmed by 0 bases and 0 bases, with 6 bases remaining between them. This CDR3 comprises 15 residues. The CDR3 DNA reads as TGTGCCAGCAGCTTAGCGACTAGCTCCTACAATGAGCAGTTCTTC. It translates to CASSLATSSYNEQFF.

This chain joins TRBV18 and TRBJ1-6; 8 nucleotides match TRBD1. The germline V gene has CDR1 KGHSH and CDR2 LQKENI. The CDR3 has 15 amino acids. V shed 3 bases and J 7 bases; nucleotides not matched to a gene: 5. The CDR3: CASSPSTGVNSPLHF. The CDR3 DNA reads TGTGCCAGCTCACCCTCGACAGGGGTGAATTCACCCCTCCACTTT.

CDR3 in DNA: TGTGCCATCAGTGAGTCTGGGTTAGAGGGCTTCTACAATGAGCAGTTCTTC. Translation gives CAISESGLEGFYNEQFF. The gene calls are TRBV10-3 and TRBJ2-1, with a weak D call TRBD2 (5 bases). V dropped 0 bases and J dropped 3 bases, with 15 bases sitting between them. Germline V lookup: CDR1 ENHRY, CDR2 SYGVKD. The CDR3 has 17 amino acids.

The gene calls are TRBV2 and TRBJ2-1, with D perhaps TRBD2 (6 bases). Trimming took off 8 bases at V and 0 bases at J, with 11 bases between the two ends. There are 14 residues in the CDR3. CDR1 is SNHLY and CDR2 is FYNNEI in the germline V gene. The CDR3 region has the DNA TGTGCCAGCGGCGGGGAGAGCTCCTACAATGAGCAGTTCTTC. Its protein product is CASGGESSYNEQFF.

CDR3 sequence (DNA): TGTGCCAGCAGCTTTGTTCGGGACAGGGGAACCTCTGGAAACACCATATATTTT. Protein product: CASSFVRDRGTSGNTIYF. The V and J genes are TRBV7-8 and TRBJ1-3, with TRBD1 identical over 10 bases. The CDR3 is 18 residues long. CDR1 and CDR2 (germline): SGHVS, FQNEAQ. With V trimmed by 3 bases and J by 0 bases, 8 bases remained unmatched.

CDR3 loop: CSVDTTGSGNTIYF. In DNA form, the CDR3 reads TGCAGCGTTGATACGACAGGGTCTGGAAACACCATATATTTT. The chain carries TRBV29-1 and TRBJ1-3, with 7 nucleotides matching TRBD1. This CDR3 has 14 residues. The junction had 3 bases not matched to a gene; V was cut back by 3 bases and J by 1 base. The germline V gene encodes CDR1 SQVTM and CDR2 ANQGSEA.

The V and J genes are TRBV10-2 and TRBJ2-4, with 16 bases lining up with TRBD2. This CDR3 has 18 residues. CDR1 and CDR2 from the germline V gene are WSHSY and SAAADI. V gave up 6 bases and J gave up 0 bases; unmatched junction bases: 5. The CDR3 DNA sequence: TGCGCCAGCAGCCCGGGACTAGCGGGAGGGTTAGCCAAAAACATTCAGTACTTC. Its translation is CASSPGLAGGLAKNIQYF.

Details on this clone: Additional DNA sequences in this sample encode the identical CDR3. J is TRBJ1-1 and V is TRBV19, with D unclear. Trimming took 2 bases from V and 1 from J, leaving 5 bases between them. CDR1 and CDR2 (germline): LNHDA, SQIVND (reference sequence). The CDR3 spans 13 residues. CDR3 region: CASSIRGNTEAFF. The CDR3 bases are TGTGCCAGTAGTATACGGGGGAACACTGAAGCTTTCTTT.

The gene calls are TRBV27 and TRBJ2-7, with TRBD2 identical over 7 bases. Germline lookup yields CDR1 MNHEY and CDR2 SMNVEV (reference sequence). Trimming at V came to 6 bases and at J to 7 bases, leaving 9 bases not matched to a gene. The CDR3 contains 13 residues. CDR3 sequence reads: CASSPTGGYEQYV. The DNA for the CDR3 is TGTGCCAGCAGCCCCACGGGGGGATATGAGCAGTACGTC.

The chain uses TRBV7-8 and TRBJ1-4, with D tentatively TRBD1 (5 bases). Germline CDR1 SGHVS, CDR2 FQNEAQ. This CDR3 has 16 residues. The germline V and J ends were trimmed by 3 bases and 8 bases, with 19 bases remaining between them. CDR3 bases: TGTGCCAGCAGCTTGACAGTGGGGCTTGGGGGGGAAAAACTGTTTTTT. Translation gives CASSLTVGLGGEKLFF.

The chain carries TRBV18 and TRBJ1-1, with TRBD1 identical over 7 bases. CDR3 length: 14 amino acids. Trimming removed 5 bases from V and 1 base from J; junction bases left unmatched: 4. CDR1 KGHSH and CDR2 LQKENI come from the germline V gene. The CDR3 nucleotides are TGTGCCAGCTCAGACAGGGCGGCGAACACTGAAGCTTTCTTT. Translation gives CASSDRAANTEAFF.

With regard to this clone: Other DNA sequences in the same sample also yield this CDR3. The chain carries TRBV19 and TRBJ1-6, with 7 bases matching TRBD1. With V trimmed by 3 bases and J by 7 bases, 3 bases remained unmatched. The CDR3 covers 14 residues. Germline CDR1 reads LNHDA; CDR2 reads SQIVND (reference sequence). CDR3 sequence: CASSIGTDNSPLHF. CDR3 bases: TGTGCCAGTAGTATCGGGACAGACAATTCACCCCTCCACTTT.

The V gene is TRBV7-9, the J gene TRBJ2-3; D is ambiguous. Germline V gene data show CDR1 as SEHNR and CDR2 as FQNEAQ (reference sequence). Deletions cut 4 bases from V and 3 bases from J, with 5 bases between. The CDR3 covers 12 residues. The CDR3 protein is CASSSGTDTQYF. CDR3 nucleotide sequence: TGTGCCAGCAGCTCCGGGACAGATACGCAGTATTTT.

This clone was detected only once. CDR3 sequence (DNA): TGTGCCAGCAGCCCCGGACAGGGGATCACTGAAGCTTTCTTT. It translates to CASSPGQGITEAFF. V gene TRBV5-4 combines with J gene TRBJ1-1; the match to TRBD1 covers 9 bases. Germline-derived CDR1 and CDR2 are SGHNT and YYREEE (reference sequence). CDR3 length equals 14 residues. V was clipped by 4 bases and J by 4 bases; unmatched bases: 5.

This chain uses TRBV27 with TRBJ1-6, with TRBD1 identical over 7 bases. J lost 6 bases, V lost 4 bases, and 9 bases had no gene match. CDR3 length: 16 residues. In germline, CDR1 is MNHEY, CDR2 SMNVEV (reference sequence). CDR3 DNA sequence: TGTGCCAGCAGTTCAAACCGGGACAGTATTAATTCACCCCTCCACTTT. Protein: CASSSNRDSINSPLHF.

This chain uses TRBV30 with TRBJ1-1; D unclear. The V gene lost 1 base and the J gene lost 1 base, with 7 bases spanning the gap. There are 13 residues in the CDR3. Germline V gene sequence: CDR1 GTSNPN, CDR2 SVGIG (reference sequence). The CDR3: CAWSGSRNTEAFF. The CDR3 coding sequence is TGTGCCTGGAGTGGATCCAGGAACACTGAAGCTTTCTTT. The whole variable domain, remainder taken from reference TRBV30 and TRBJ1-1, is SQTIHQWPATLVQPVGSPLSLECTVEGTSNPNLYWYRQAAGRGLQLLFYSVGIGQISSEVPQNLSASRPQDRQFILSSKKLLLSDSGFYLCAWSGSRNTEAFFGQGTRLTVV.

V and J are TRBV6-2 or TRBV6-3 and TRBJ2-7; no reliable D call. The V end lost 4 bases, the J end lost 0 bases, and 7 bases lay between the germline ends. This CDR3 region has 13 residues. Germline assignment: CDR1 MNHEY and CDR2 SVGEGT. CDR3 bases: TGTGCCAGCAGTTTTGCCAGCTCCTACGAGCAGTACGTC. Its protein is CASSFASSYEQYV.

The CDR3 nucleotides are TGTGCCAGCAGCCTGGGACGCAGGAGGGTGGCCTATGGCTACACCTTC. It codes for CASSLGRRRVAYGYTF. The V gene is TRBV5-6, the J gene TRBJ1-2; maybe TRBD1 (5 bases). Germline values: CDR1 SGHDT, CDR2 YYEEEE. This CDR3 spans 16 amino acids. V lost 4 bases and J 4 bases, leaving 20 bases between the germline ends.

J is TRBJ1-4 and V is TRBV12-3 or TRBV12-4; D is perhaps TRBD1 (5 bases). Trimming left V 4 bases short and J 11 bases short, with 14 bases between. This CDR3 comprises 13 residues. The DNA for the CDR3 is TGTGCCAGCAGTTATACAGGTTTAGGTAAACTGTTTTTT. Translation: CASSYTGLGKLFF.

CDR3 amino acids: CASSHRDRTFNEQFF. In DNA form, the CDR3 reads TGTGCCAGCTCACACCGGGACAGAACCTTCAATGAGCAGTTCTTC. The chain couples TRBV18 to TRBJ2-1; 7 nucleotides align to TRBD1. Germline V gene data show CDR1 as KGHSH and CDR2 as LQKENI. V shed 4 bases and J 6 bases; nucleotides not matched to a gene: 9. The CDR3 runs 15 residues.

The genes are TRBV7-9 and TRBJ1-6; 7 bases map to TRBD1. The germline gives CDR1 SEHNR, CDR2 FQNEAQ (reference sequence). This CDR3 is built from 15 residues. Losses at the gene ends were 5 bases for V and 10 bases for J; bases not matched to a gene: 11. The CDR3 reads CASSAVRTGGSPLHF. The CDR3 DNA sequence: TGTGCCAGCAGCGCCGTCCGGACAGGAGGGTCACCCCTCCACTTT.

The V gene is TRBV30, the J gene TRBJ1-1, with 7 bases matching TRBD1. With 5 bases clipped from V and 6 bases from J, the junction kept 6 bases outside the gene matches. The length of the CDR3 is 12 residues. Germline CDR1 reads GTSNPN; CDR2 reads SVGIG (reference sequence). The CDR3, as DNA: TGTGCCTGGGAGGGGGCCGTTGCTGAAGCTTTCTTT. Translated: CAWEGAVAEAFF.

This clone appeared a single time. The rearrangement joins TRBV4-3 to TRBJ2-3; D is possibly TRBD1 (6 bases). Trimming stripped 2 bases from V and 1 base from J, with 16 bases between. The germline V gene encodes CDR1 LGHNA and CDR2 YSLEER. There are 17 residues in the CDR3. CDR3 coding DNA: TGCGCCAGCAGCCAATTACACAGGGTGGACGGCACAGATACGCAGTATTTT. Protein product: CASSQLHRVDGTDTQYF.